The clone carrying this TCR beta chain occurred a few times. Each CDR3 protein gets one entry after TCRdb re-called the RT-PCR reads with MiXCR. The repertoire consists of some 200,000 distinct CDR3 sequences, with around two fifths occurring once and the leading ten covering 33%. This record comes from a study of patients and donors after allogeneic stem cell transplantation. CDR1 and CDR2 (germline): MGHRA, YSYEKL. CDR3 length: 15 amino acids. The J segment lost 1 base and the V segment lost 4 bases, leaving 3 bases of the junction unmatched. Sequencing was carried out using blood, either unsorted or a sorted T cell fraction (not recorded which). This chain uses TRBV4-1 with TRBJ1-1; TRBD1 agrees at 10 bases. The receptor comes from a human donor who was either an allogeneic HSCT recipient or a stem cell or donor lymphocyte infusion donor (not recorded which). It is not recorded whose cells these are; they may come from a transplant donor. The CDR3 spells CASSPRDRGNTEAFF. Here the CDR3 DNA reads TGCGCCAGCAGCCCCCGGGACAGGGGGAACACTGAAGCTTTCTTT.